This T cell receptor beta chain was documented in a study of T cell changes during pregnancy in multiple sclerosis. Generated by immunoSEQ multiplex PCR, the TCRdb table keeps only in-frame clones and is missing some. The table shows around 63,000 clones, with 92% occurring only once. Germline loops: CDR1 LGHNA, CDR2 YSLEER. V was clipped by 2 bases and J by 8 bases, with 16 bases between them. The CDR3 extends over 16 amino acids. Sequencing used CD8+ T cells from peripheral blood mononuclear cells, obtained in the third trimester of pregnancy. The source is a female donor in good health, enrolled as a control in a pregnancy study. This sequence joins TRBV4-3 and TRBJ1-6; no clear D gene. The CDR3 DNA sequence: TGCGCCAGCAGCCAATCCTCTCGCTATTTGGATTCACCCCTCCACTTT. The encoded protein is CASSQSSRYLDSPLHF.